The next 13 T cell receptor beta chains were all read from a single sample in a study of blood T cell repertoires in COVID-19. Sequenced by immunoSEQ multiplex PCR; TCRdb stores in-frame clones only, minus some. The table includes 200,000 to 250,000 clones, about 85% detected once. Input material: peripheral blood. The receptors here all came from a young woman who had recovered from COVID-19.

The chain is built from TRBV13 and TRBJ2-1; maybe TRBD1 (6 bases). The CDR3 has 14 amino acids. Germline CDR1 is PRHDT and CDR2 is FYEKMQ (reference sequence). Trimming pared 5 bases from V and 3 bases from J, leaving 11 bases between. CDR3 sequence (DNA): TGTGCCAGCAGCCGGGACATAGGCTACAATGAGCAGTTCTTC. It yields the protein CASSRDIGYNEQFF.

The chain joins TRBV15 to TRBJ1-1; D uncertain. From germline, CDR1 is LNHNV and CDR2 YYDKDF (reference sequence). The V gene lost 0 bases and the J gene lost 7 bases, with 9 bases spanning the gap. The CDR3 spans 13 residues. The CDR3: CATSRDRGNEAFF. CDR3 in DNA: TGTGCCACCAGCAGAGATCGGGGAAATGAAGCTTTCTTT. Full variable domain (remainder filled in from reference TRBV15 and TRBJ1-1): DAMVIQNPRYQVTQFGKPVTLSCSQTLNHNVMYWYQQKSSQAPKLLFHYYDKDFNNEADTPDNFQSRRPNTSFCFLDIRSPGLGDTAMYLCATSRDRGNEAFFGQGTRLTVV.

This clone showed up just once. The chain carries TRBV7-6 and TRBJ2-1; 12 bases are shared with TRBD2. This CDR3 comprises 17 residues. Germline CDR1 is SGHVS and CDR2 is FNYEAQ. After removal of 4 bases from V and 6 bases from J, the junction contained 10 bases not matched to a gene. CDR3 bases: TGTGCCAGCAGCTCAAGACTAGCGGGAGAAGGGGGCAATGAGCAGTTCTTC. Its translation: CASSSRLAGEGGNEQFF.

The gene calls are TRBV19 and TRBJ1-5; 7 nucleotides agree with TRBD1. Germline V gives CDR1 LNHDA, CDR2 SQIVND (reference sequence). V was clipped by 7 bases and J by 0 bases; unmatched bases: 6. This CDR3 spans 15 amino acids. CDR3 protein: CASTGTAYSNQPQHF. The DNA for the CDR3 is TGTGCCAGTACCGGGACAGCTTATAGCAATCAGCCCCAGCATTTT.

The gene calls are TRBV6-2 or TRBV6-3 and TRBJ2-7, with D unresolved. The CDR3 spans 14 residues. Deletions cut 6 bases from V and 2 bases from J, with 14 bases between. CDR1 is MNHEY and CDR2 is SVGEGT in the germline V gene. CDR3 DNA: TGTGCCAGCAGCCCTTACGGTACTACCTACGAGCAGTACTTC. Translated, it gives CASSPYGTTYEQYF.

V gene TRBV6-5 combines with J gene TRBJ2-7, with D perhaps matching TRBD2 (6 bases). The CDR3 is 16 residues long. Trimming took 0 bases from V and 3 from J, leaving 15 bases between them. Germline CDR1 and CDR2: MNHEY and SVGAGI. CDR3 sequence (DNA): TGTGCCAGCAGTTACTCCGGTCTAGCGCCGTACTACGAGCAGTACTTC. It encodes CASSYSGLAPYYEQYF.

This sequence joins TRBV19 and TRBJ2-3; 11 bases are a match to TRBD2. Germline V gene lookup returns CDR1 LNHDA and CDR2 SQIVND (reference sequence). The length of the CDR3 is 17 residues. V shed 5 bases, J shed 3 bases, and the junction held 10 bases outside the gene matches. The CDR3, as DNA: TGTGCCAGTAGTCCCCGCCGAACTAGCGGGAGAACAGATACGCAGTATTTT. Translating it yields CASSPRRTSGRTDTQYF.

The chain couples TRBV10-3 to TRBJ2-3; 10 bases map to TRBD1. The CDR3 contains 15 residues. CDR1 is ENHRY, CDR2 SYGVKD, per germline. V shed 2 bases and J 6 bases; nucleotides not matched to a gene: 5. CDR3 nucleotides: TGTGCCATCAGTGAGGAGGGACAGGGGATGGATACGCAGTATTTT. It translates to CAISEEGQGMDTQYF.

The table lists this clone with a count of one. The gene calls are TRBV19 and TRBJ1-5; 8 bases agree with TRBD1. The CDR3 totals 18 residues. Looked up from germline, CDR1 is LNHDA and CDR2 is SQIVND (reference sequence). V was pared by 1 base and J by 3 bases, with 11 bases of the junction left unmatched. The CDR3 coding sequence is TGTGCCAGTAGTATAGGGAGGAGGACAGGGATAGACAATCAGCCCCAGCATTTT. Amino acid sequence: CASSIGRRTGIDNQPQHF.

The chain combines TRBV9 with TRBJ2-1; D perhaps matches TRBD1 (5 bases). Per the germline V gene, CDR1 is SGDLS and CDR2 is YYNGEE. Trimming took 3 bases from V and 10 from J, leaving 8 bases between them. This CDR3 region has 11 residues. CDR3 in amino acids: CASSAKGEQFF. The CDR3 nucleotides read TGTGCCAGCAGCGCCAAGGGGGAGCAGTTCTTC.

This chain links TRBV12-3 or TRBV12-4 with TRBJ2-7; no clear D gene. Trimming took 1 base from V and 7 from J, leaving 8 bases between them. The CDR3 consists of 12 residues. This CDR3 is CASSLDYLEQYF. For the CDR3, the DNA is TGTGCCAGCAGTTTAGACTACTTGGAGCAGTACTTC.

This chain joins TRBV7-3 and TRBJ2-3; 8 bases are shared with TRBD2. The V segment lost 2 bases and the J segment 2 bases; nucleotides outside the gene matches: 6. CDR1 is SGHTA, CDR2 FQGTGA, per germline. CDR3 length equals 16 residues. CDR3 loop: CASSLLGLGDTDTQYF. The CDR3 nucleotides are TGTGCCAGCAGCTTATTGGGACTAGGGGACACAGATACGCAGTATTTT.

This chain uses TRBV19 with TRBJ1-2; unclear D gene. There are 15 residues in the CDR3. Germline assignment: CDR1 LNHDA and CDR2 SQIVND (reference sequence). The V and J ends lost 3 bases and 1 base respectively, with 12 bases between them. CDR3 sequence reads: CASSMEWRYNYGYTF. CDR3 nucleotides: TGTGCCAGTAGTATGGAATGGAGGTATAACTATGGCTACACCTTC.